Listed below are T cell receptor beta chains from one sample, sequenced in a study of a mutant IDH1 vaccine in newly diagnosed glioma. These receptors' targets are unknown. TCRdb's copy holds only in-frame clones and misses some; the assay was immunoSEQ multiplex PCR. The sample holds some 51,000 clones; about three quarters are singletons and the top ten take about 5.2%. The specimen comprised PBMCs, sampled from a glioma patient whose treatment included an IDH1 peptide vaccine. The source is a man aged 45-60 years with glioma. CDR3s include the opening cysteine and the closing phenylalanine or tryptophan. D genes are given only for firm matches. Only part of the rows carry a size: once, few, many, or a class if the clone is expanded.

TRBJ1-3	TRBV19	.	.	TGTGCCAGTAGTATGGAGGTCATCTCTGGAAACACCATATATTTT	CASSMEVISGNTIYF
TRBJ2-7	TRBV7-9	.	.	TGTGCCAGCAGCTTAGGAACCTACGAGCAGTACTTC	CASSLGTYEQYF
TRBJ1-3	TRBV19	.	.	TGTGCCAGTAGTAAAACCCTCTCTGGAAACACCATATATTTT	CASSKTLSGNTIYF
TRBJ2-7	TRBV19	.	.	TGTGCCAGTAGTATAATGGAGGGAGGAGGCTACGAGCAGTACTTC	CASSIMEGGGYEQYF
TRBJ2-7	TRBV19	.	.	TGTGCCAGTAGTATGGGGGTAGGGGGACTGTACGAGCAGTACTTC	CASSMGVGGLYEQYF
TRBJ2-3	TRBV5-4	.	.	TGTGCCAGCAGCTCCCTAAAGACAGGACCAGCGGATACGCAGTATTTT	CASSSLKTGPADTQYF
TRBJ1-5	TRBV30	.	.	TGTGCCTGGACCGCTAAAGGGCTTTCTAGCAATCAGCCCCAGCATTTT	CAWTAKGLSSNQPQHF
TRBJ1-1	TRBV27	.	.	TGTGCCAGCAGTCTACTCCGACAGAACACTGAAGCTTTCTTT	CASSLLRQNTEAFF
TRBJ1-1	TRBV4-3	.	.	TGCGCCAGCAGCCGTGGACGGTTGAACACTGAAGCTTTCTTT	CASSRGRLNTEAFF
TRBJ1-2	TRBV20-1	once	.	TGCAGTGCTTCTTTTATTGGCTACACCTTC	CSASFIGYTF
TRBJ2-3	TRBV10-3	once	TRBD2	TGTGCCATCAGTGATGGGGCTAGCGGGGGGGGTAGCACAGATACGCAGTATTTT	CAISDGASGGGSTDTQYF
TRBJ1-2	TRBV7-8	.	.	TGTGCCAGCAGCTTAGATGAGGTTAACTATGGCTACACCTTC	CASSLDEVNYGYTF
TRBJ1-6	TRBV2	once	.	TGTGCCAGCAGTGAGGGGGGTGGCTCCTATAATTCACCCCTCCACTTT	CASSEGGGSYNSPLHF
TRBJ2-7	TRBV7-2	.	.	TGTGCCAGCAGCCCCCAGTCGGGGAAGGGCTACGAGCAGTACTTC	CASSPQSGKGYEQYF
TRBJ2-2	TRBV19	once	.	TGTGCCAGTAGTATTCTCACAGGGTCCGGGGAGCTGTTTTTT	CASSILTGSGELFF
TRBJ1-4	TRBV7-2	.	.	TGTGCCAGCAGCTTTAGGCAGGGTCGTGAAAAACTGTTTTTT	CASSFRQGREKLFF
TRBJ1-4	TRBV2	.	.	TGTGCCAGCAGGGCCGGGGCCAGCGGGAATGAAAAACTGTTTTTT	CASRAGASGNEKLFF
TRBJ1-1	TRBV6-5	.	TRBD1	TGTGCCAGCAGCGGGACAGAGATGAACACTGAAGCTTTCTTT	CASSGTEMNTEAFF
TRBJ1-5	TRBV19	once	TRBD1	TGTGCCAGTAGTATACGGGAGGGCAGGGGGAAACCGGATCAGCCCCAGCATTTT	CASSIREGRGKPDQPQHF
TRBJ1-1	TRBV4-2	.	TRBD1	TGTGCCAGCAGCCAGAACCGACAGGGGGCAGGTGCTTTCTTT	CASSQNRQGAGAFF
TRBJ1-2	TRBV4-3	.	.	TGCGCCAGCAGCCAAAGAGGTCAGCAAGATGGCTACACCTTC	CASSQRGQQDGYTF
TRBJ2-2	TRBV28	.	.	TGTGCCAGCAGTCCAGGGGCAGTAAACACCGGGGAGCTGTTTTTT	CASSPGAVNTGELFF
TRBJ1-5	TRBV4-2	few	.	TGTGCCAGCAGCCCTAGAACCGGGGGGGGCCTAAGCAATCAGCCCCAGCATTTT	CASSPRTGGGLSNQPQHF
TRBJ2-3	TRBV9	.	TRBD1	TGTGCCAGCAGCGTAGTCGCCAGGGGGTCAGGTACGCAGTATTTT	CASSVVARGSGTQYF
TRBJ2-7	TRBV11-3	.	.	TGTGCCAGCTCCCAGGGACATGGGGCCAACGAGCAGTACTTC	CASSQGHGANEQYF
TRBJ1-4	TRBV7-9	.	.	TGTGCCAGCAGCTTAGTAGGAACAGGAGCCTATGAAAAACTGTTTTTT	CASSLVGTGAYEKLFF
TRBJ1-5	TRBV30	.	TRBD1	TGTGCCTGGACCGGACAGGGGGTGGGACAGCCCCAGCATTTT	CAWTGQGVGQPQHF
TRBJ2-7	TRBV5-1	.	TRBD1	TGCGCCAGCAGCCAACCGGGACAGGGGTACGAGCAGTACTTC	CASSQPGQGYEQYF
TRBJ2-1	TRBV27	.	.	TGTGCCAGCAGCCTACCCGGACGGCCTGACAATGAGCAGTTCTTC	CASSLPGRPDNEQFF
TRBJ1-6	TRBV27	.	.	TGTGCCAGCAGACAGGGCCTCAATTCACCCCTCCACTTT	CASRQGLNSPLHF
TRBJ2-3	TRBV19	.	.	TGTGCCAGTAGTACCCAGGGGGATACGCAGTATTTT	CASSTQGDTQYF
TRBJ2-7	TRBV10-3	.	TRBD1	TGTGCCTCGGCAGGACAGGGAGGAGAGCAGTACTTC	CASAGQGGEQYF
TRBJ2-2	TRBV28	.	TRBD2	TGTGCCAGCAGTCCCATCCCCTCCGGGACTAGCGGGGGAGGATGGACCGGGGAGCTGTTTTTT	CASSPIPSGTSGGGWTGELFF
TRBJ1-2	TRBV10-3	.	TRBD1	TGTGCCACTAAGGACAGGGCCGACTATGGCTACACCTTC	CATKDRADYGYTF
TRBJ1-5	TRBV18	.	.	TGTGCCAGCTCACCCTCCGCCCTTACGCGAGGTCGAAATCTAGGGCCCCAGCATTTT	CASSPSALTRGRNLGPQHF
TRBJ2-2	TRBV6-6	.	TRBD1	TGTGCCAGCAGACTGGGACAGGGAACCACCGGGGAGCTGTTTTTT	CASRLGQGTTGELFF